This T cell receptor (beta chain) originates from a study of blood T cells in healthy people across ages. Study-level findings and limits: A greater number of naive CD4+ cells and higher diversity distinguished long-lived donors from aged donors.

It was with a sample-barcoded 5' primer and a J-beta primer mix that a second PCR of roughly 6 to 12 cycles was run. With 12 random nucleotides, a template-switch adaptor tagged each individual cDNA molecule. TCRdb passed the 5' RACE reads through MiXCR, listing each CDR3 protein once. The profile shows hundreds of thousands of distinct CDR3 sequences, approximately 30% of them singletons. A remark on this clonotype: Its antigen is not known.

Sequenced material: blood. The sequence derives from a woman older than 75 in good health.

The CDR3 DNA reads as TGTGCCAGCTCACCAGGAGGTGAACAGGTGAAAGCTTTCTTT. Translated, it gives CASSPGGEQVKAFF. The V and J genes are TRBV18 and TRBJ1-1; TRBD1 is a possible D gene (5 bases). This CDR3 contains 14 residues. Germline V gene sequence: CDR1 KGHSH, CDR2 LQKENI. Trimming stripped 2 bases from V and 9 bases from J, with 16 bases between.